A selection of T cell receptor beta chains follows, all from one sample in a study of read filtering for tumor transcriptome and immune sequencing. A single record per CDR3 protein comes from TCRdb applying MiXCR to the reads. The sample carries some 130,000 distinct CDR3 sequences, 13% recorded once. The sequencing input was a population of CD138-negative cells sorted from bone marrow. The receptors originated from a donor at least 40 years old with multiple myeloma. Both conserved end residues are part of each CDR3. Clone size appears in some rows only: once, few, many, or a class for an expanded clone.

j_gene | abundance | v_gene | CDR3aa
TRBJ2-2 | many | TRBV12-3/TRBV12-4 | CASERTGELFF
TRBJ1-2 | many | TRBV7-9 | CASSLELTAGGYGYTF
TRBJ1-2 | many | TRBV5-4 | CASSLAGTNYGYTF
TRBJ2-1 | many | TRBV12-3/TRBV12-4 | CASSLGTLGNEQFF
TRBJ2-7 | many | TRBV20-1 | CSATGRAYEQYF
TRBJ2-3 | many | TRBV20-1 | CSASRGIGTDTQYF
TRBJ2-5 | many | TRBV20-1 | CSARGQGGTTQYF
TRBJ2-1 | many | TRBV4-1 | CASSLGGSYNEQFF
TRBJ1-5 | . | TRBV7-2 | CASSSSSQGNQPQHF
TRBJ1-5 | many | TRBV20-1 | CSAKRRNQPQHF
TRBJ1-4 | many | TRBV29-1 | CSVVVVNEKLFF
TRBJ2-1 | many | TRBV29-1 | CSVESGREGMDEQFF
TRBJ1-1 | many | TRBV28 | CASSSSGTGESFF
TRBJ2-1 | few | TRBV28 | CANSLPSQSSYNEQFF
TRBJ2-5 | many | TRBV6-1 | CASSPPRTQSETQYF
TRBJ2-1 | once | TRBV20-1 | CSAKGFSGRPDDEQFF
TRBJ1-5 | . | TRBV19 | CASSEPGAPNQPQHF
TRBJ1-1 | . | TRBV19 | CASSMPRPTPEGFF
TRBJ1-5 | few | TRBV28 | CASSHSESAAHQPQHF
TRBJ2-1 | many | TRBV5-1 | CASSLTSGAYNEQFF
TRBJ2-5 | . | TRBV20-1 | CSASNRQGQETQYF
TRBJ2-5 | . | TRBV3-1 | CASSQTESGTQYF
TRBJ2-1 | many | TRBV6-6 | CATRHSGGSYNEQFF
TRBJ2-1 | many | TRBV7-2 | CASSSITGLAGSYNEQFF
TRBJ1-5 | few | TRBV3-1 | CASSQDRSNGNRPQHF
TRBJ2-3 | . | TRBV6-4 | CASSESPTGGTQYF
TRBJ2-2 | many | TRBV20-1 | CSVRGDGELFF
TRBJ2-1 | many | TRBV29-1 | CSVDPLHEQFF
TRBJ2-2 | . | TRBV7-8 | CASSEDTNTGELFF
TRBJ2-1 | many | TRBV11-2 | CASSPRGLAQDEQFF
TRBJ1-1 | many | TRBV15 | CATSREGGETEAFF
TRBJ1-5 | many | TRBV2 | CASRDRDRGQPQHF
TRBJ1-5 | . | TRBV5-8 | CASSLRGGGNQPQHF
TRBJ1-1 | . | TRBV29-1 | CSVDRPQPGTEAFF
TRBJ2-1 | . | TRBV20-1 | CSARDGTSGVNEQFF
TRBJ1-2 | many | TRBV20-1 | CSASLPEWQGNYGYTF
TRBJ1-5 | many | TRBV28 | CASSRAGGNQPQHF
TRBJ1-1 | . | TRBV12-3/TRBV12-4 | CASSLHQNTEAFF
TRBJ2-1 | many | TRBV29-1 | CSVGIARGNEQFF
TRBJ2-3 | many | TRBV4-1 | CASSHADRGLSDTQYF
TRBJ2-5 | few | TRBV11-2 | CASSKGSGEAGKTQYF
TRBJ2-3 | many | TRBV24-1 | CATKRGGTDTQYF
TRBJ2-5 | many | TRBV5-1 | CASSNPTSGLGETQYF
TRBJ2-2 | many | TRBV27 | CASSLSVTGELFF
TRBJ2-3 | many | TRBV20-1 | CSARFGTGSTDTQYF
TRBJ2-1 | many | TRBV7-2 | CASRRARAEQFF
TRBJ2-2 | many | TRBV21-1 | CASRNSAGAGELFF
TRBJ2-7 | many | TRBV5-1 | CASSSSLGPYEQYF
TRBJ1-2 | many | TRBV12-3/TRBV12-4 | CASSSQGYGYTF
TRBJ1-1 | many | TRBV29-1 | CSVRSGPLNTEAFF
TRBJ1-2 | many | TRBV20-1 | CSAGAVAPTNGYTF
TRBJ2-5 | . | TRBV7-9 | CASSLEVPASETQYF